A selection of T cell receptor beta chains follows, all from one sample in a study of blood T cell repertoires in COVID-19. Sequencing was performed with immunoSEQ multiplex PCR; in TCRdb, only in-frame clones are kept and a portion is missing. The table records roughly 120,000 clones, around 89% of them present only once. Sequenced input: peripheral blood. The receptors were sampled from a woman aged 50 to 60 with acute or convalescent COVID-19. Both conserved end residues are part of each CDR3. Fields, in order: J gene, D gene, V gene, clone size, CDR3 protein, CDR3 DNA. The D gene is left open where the match is weak. Expanded clones get a size class; other rows say once, few or many, or leave the size out.

J gene: TRBJ2-7; D gene: TRBD2; V gene: TRBV4-2; clone size: NA; CDR3 protein: CASSRLAGASVYEQYF; CDR3 DNA: TGTGCCAGCAGCCGACTAGCGGGGGCCTCTGTCTACGAGCAGTACTTC
J gene: TRBJ2-7; D gene: NA; V gene: TRBV29-1; clone size: NA; CDR3 protein: CSVADYPASYEQYF; CDR3 DNA: TGCAGCGTCGCGGACTACCCAGCGTCCTACGAGCAGTACTTC
J gene: TRBJ2-3; D gene: TRBD2; V gene: TRBV7-6; clone size: NA; CDR3 protein: CASSLDRSGSFTDTQYF; CDR3 DNA: TGTGCCAGCAGCTTAGACCGTAGCGGGAGTTTTACAGATACGCAGTATTTT
J gene: TRBJ2-2; D gene: NA; V gene: TRBV28; clone size: NA; CDR3 protein: CASSLLDSTNTGELFF; CDR3 DNA: TGTGCCAGCAGTTTACTGGACAGTACGAACACCGGGGAGCTGTTTTTT
J gene: TRBJ2-7; D gene: TRBD1; V gene: TRBV20-1; clone size: NA; CDR3 protein: CSASRGQELTMNLGTSYEQYF; CDR3 DNA: TGCAGTGCTAGTAGGGGACAGGAGCTCACCATGAACCTTGGAACCTCATACGAGCAGTACTTC
J gene: TRBJ1-1; D gene: NA; V gene: TRBV5-6; clone size: NA; CDR3 protein: CASRGRPGDTEAFF; CDR3 DNA: TGTGCCAGCAGGGGGCGGCCGGGAGACACTGAAGCTTTCTTT
J gene: TRBJ1-2; D gene: NA; V gene: TRBV7-3; clone size: few; CDR3 protein: CASSPSGGLNYGYTF; CDR3 DNA: TGTGCCAGCAGCCCCTCGGGGGGGCTTAACTATGGCTACACCTTC
J gene: TRBJ2-7; D gene: NA; V gene: TRBV6-1; clone size: NA; CDR3 protein: CASSEEQDLAGTEYEQYF; CDR3 DNA: TGTGCCAGCAGTGAAGAACAGGATTTGGCGGGAACCGAATACGAGCAGTACTTC
J gene: TRBJ1-3; D gene: TRBD1; V gene: TRBV19; clone size: NA; CDR3 protein: CASSISGTGADEYF; CDR3 DNA: TGTGCCAGTAGTATATCGGGGACAGGTGCGGACGAGTATTTT
J gene: TRBJ1-1; D gene: TRBD1; V gene: TRBV28; clone size: NA; CDR3 protein: CASSSTGGLNTEAFF; CDR3 DNA: TGTGCCAGCAGTTCGACAGGGGGATTGAACACTGAAGCTTTCTTT
J gene: TRBJ1-2; D gene: NA; V gene: TRBV4-1; clone size: NA; CDR3 protein: CASSQGGADGYTF; CDR3 DNA: TGCGCCAGCAGCCAAGGTGGGGCAGATGGCTACACCTTC
J gene: TRBJ1-1; D gene: TRBD1; V gene: TRBV6-5; clone size: NA; CDR3 protein: CASSFFGQGNTEAFF; CDR3 DNA: TGTGCCAGCAGTTTTTTTGGACAGGGGAATACTGAAGCTTTCTTT
J gene: TRBJ2-1; D gene: NA; V gene: TRBV7-2; clone size: NA; CDR3 protein: CASSLARVTYNEQFF; CDR3 DNA: TGTGCCAGCAGCTTAGCCAGGGTAACCTACAATGAGCAGTTCTTC
J gene: TRBJ2-2; D gene: TRBD1; V gene: TRBV6-5; clone size: NA; CDR3 protein: CASRQTGVNGELFF; CDR3 DNA: TGTGCCAGCAGGCAGACAGGGGTTAACGGGGAGCTGTTTTTT
J gene: TRBJ1-2; D gene: TRBD1; V gene: TRBV5-6; clone size: NA; CDR3 protein: CASSETGNYGYTF; CDR3 DNA: TGTGCCAGCAGCGAGACAGGGAACTATGGCTACACCTTC
J gene: TRBJ1-1; D gene: NA; V gene: TRBV4-3; clone size: NA; CDR3 protein: CASSIPGVTEAFF; CDR3 DNA: TGCGCCAGCAGTATTCCAGGGGTCACTGAAGCTTTCTTT
J gene: TRBJ2-2; D gene: TRBD2; V gene: TRBV19; clone size: NA; CDR3 protein: CASSIGGVGNTGELFF; CDR3 DNA: TGTGCCAGTAGTATCGGGGGGGTCGGGAACACCGGGGAGCTGTTTTTT
J gene: TRBJ2-1; D gene: TRBD2; V gene: TRBV27; clone size: NA; CDR3 protein: CASSLTSGADEQFF; CDR3 DNA: TGTGCCAGCAGTCTCACTAGCGGAGCAGATGAGCAGTTCTTC
J gene: TRBJ1-3; D gene: NA; V gene: TRBV19; clone size: NA; CDR3 protein: CASSTLWDKSLKNTIYF; CDR3 DNA: TGTGCCAGTAGTACGTTATGGGACAAGTCGCTAAAGAACACCATATATTTT
J gene: TRBJ1-2; D gene: NA; V gene: TRBV5-4; clone size: NA; CDR3 protein: CASSLPRGAGYGYTF; CDR3 DNA: TGTGCCAGCAGCTTACCCCGGGGGGCAGGGTATGGCTACACCTTC
J gene: TRBJ2-7; D gene: TRBD2; V gene: TRBV3-1/TRBV3-2; clone size: NA; CDR3 protein: CANFSGGRSSYEQYF; CDR3 DNA: TGTGCCAACTTTAGCGGGGGCCGAAGCTCCTACGAGCAGTACTTC
J gene: TRBJ2-3; D gene: TRBD2; V gene: TRBV24-1; clone size: NA; CDR3 protein: CATSEAGGGTDTQYF; CDR3 DNA: TGTGCCACCAGTGAAGCGGGGGGGGGCACAGATACGCAGTATTTT
J gene: TRBJ2-3; D gene: NA; V gene: TRBV7-3; clone size: NA; CDR3 protein: CASRDWERTDTQYF; CDR3 DNA: TGTGCCAGCCGTGATTGGGAGCGCACAGATACGCAGTATTTT
J gene: TRBJ2-3; D gene: TRBD1; V gene: TRBV14; clone size: NA; CDR3 protein: CASAGTGSDTQYF; CDR3 DNA: TGTGCCAGCGCCGGGACAGGATCAGATACGCAGTATTTT
J gene: TRBJ2-7; D gene: NA; V gene: TRBV28; clone size: NA; CDR3 protein: CASSQGSGLSGEQYF; CDR3 DNA: TGTGCCAGCAGCCAAGGAAGCGGACTATCGGGCGAGCAGTACTTC
J gene: TRBJ1-2; D gene: TRBD1; V gene: TRBV19; clone size: NA; CDR3 protein: CASSIVQGALNGYTF; CDR3 DNA: TGTGCCAGTAGTATAGTACAGGGGGCGCTTAATGGCTACACCTTC
J gene: TRBJ1-5; D gene: NA; V gene: TRBV19; clone size: NA; CDR3 protein: CASSTTLGGSNQPQHF; CDR3 DNA: TGTGCCAGTAGTACTACCTTGGGGGGAAGCAATCAGCCCCAGCATTTT
J gene: TRBJ1-5; D gene: NA; V gene: TRBV30; clone size: NA; CDR3 protein: CAWSVGVRGSNQPQHF; CDR3 DNA: TGTGCCTGGAGTGTAGGTGTAAGGGGGAGCAATCAGCCCCAGCATTTT
J gene: TRBJ2-4; D gene: NA; V gene: TRBV7-9; clone size: NA; CDR3 protein: CASSAKGAKNIQYF; CDR3 DNA: TGTGCCAGCAGTGCGAAGGGGGCCAAAAACATTCAGTACTTC
J gene: TRBJ1-6; D gene: NA; V gene: TRBV5-4; clone size: NA; CDR3 protein: CASSLGQINSPLHF; CDR3 DNA: TGTGCCAGCAGCTTGGGGCAGATTAATTCACCCCTCCACTTT
J gene: TRBJ2-7; D gene: NA; V gene: TRBV28; clone size: NA; CDR3 protein: CASSVPTVPYEQYF; CDR3 DNA: TGTGCCAGCAGTGTCCCGACAGTCCCCTACGAGCAGTACTTC
J gene: TRBJ1-2; D gene: TRBD1; V gene: TRBV27; clone size: NA; CDR3 protein: CASSPGQGSYGYTF; CDR3 DNA: TGTGCCAGCAGTCCAGGACAGGGCAGCTATGGCTACACCTTC
J gene: TRBJ1-4; D gene: TRBD1; V gene: TRBV19; clone size: NA; CDR3 protein: CASSRAGTDANEKLFF; CDR3 DNA: TGTGCCAGTAGTAGGGCTGGGACAGACGCTAATGAAAAACTGTTTTTT
J gene: TRBJ2-7; D gene: TRBD1; V gene: TRBV10-3; clone size: NA; CDR3 protein: CATGQERAEQYF; CDR3 DNA: TGTGCCACCGGACAGGAACGGGCCGAGCAGTACTTC
J gene: TRBJ2-2; D gene: TRBD1; V gene: TRBV19; clone size: NA; CDR3 protein: CASSTTGEGELFF; CDR3 DNA: TGTGCCAGTAGTACTACAGGGGAAGGGGAGCTGTTTTTT
J gene: TRBJ2-1; D gene: TRBD2; V gene: TRBV25-1; clone size: NA; CDR3 protein: CASSEGTSALNEQFF; CDR3 DNA: TGTGCCAGCAGTGAAGGGACTAGCGCTTTAAATGAGCAGTTCTTC
J gene: TRBJ2-1; D gene: NA; V gene: TRBV6-1; clone size: NA; CDR3 protein: CASSDVGRGEQFF; CDR3 DNA: TGTGCCAGCAGTGATGTCGGGAGAGGGGAGCAGTTCTTC
J gene: TRBJ2-3; D gene: TRBD1; V gene: TRBV7-8; clone size: NA; CDR3 protein: CASSSRHLWDRDADTQYF; CDR3 DNA: TGTGCCAGCAGCTCCCGACATTTATGGGACAGGGACGCAGATACGCAGTATTTT
J gene: TRBJ2-1; D gene: TRBD2; V gene: TRBV7-8; clone size: NA; CDR3 protein: CASSQTSGGAVEQFF; CDR3 DNA: TGTGCCAGCAGCCAAACTAGCGGGGGGGCGGTTGAGCAGTTCTTC
J gene: TRBJ2-7; D gene: NA; V gene: TRBV5-6; clone size: few; CDR3 protein: CASSPGGPEQYF; CDR3 DNA: TGTGCCAGCAGCCCCGGGGGTCCCGAGCAGTACTTC
J gene: TRBJ1-1; D gene: NA; V gene: TRBV5-1; clone size: NA; CDR3 protein: CASRSIAGGVAEAFF; CDR3 DNA: TGCGCCAGCAGATCGATTGCAGGCGGGGTCGCTGAAGCTTTCTTT
J gene: TRBJ1-3; D gene: TRBD1; V gene: TRBV4-3; clone size: NA; CDR3 protein: CASSRTLTGDGNTIYF; CDR3 DNA: TGCGCCAGCAGCCGAACTTTGACAGGGGATGGAAACACCATATATTTT
J gene: TRBJ1-5; D gene: NA; V gene: TRBV5-1; clone size: NA; CDR3 protein: CASTFTLYGVPQPQHF; CDR3 DNA: TGCGCCAGCACCTTTACCCTCTACGGGGTCCCACAGCCCCAGCATTTT
J gene: TRBJ2-1; D gene: NA; V gene: TRBV7-2; clone size: NA; CDR3 protein: CASSRLAPSSYNEQFF; CDR3 DNA: TGTGCCAGCTCCCGTTTAGCACCGAGCTCCTACAATGAGCAGTTCTTC
J gene: TRBJ1-2; D gene: TRBD1; V gene: TRBV5-4; clone size: once; CDR3 protein: CASSFPVGGRGYTF; CDR3 DNA: TGTGCCAGCAGCTTCCCGGTAGGGGGCCGGGGCTACACCTTC
J gene: TRBJ1-3; D gene: NA; V gene: TRBV6-5; clone size: once; CDR3 protein: CASSYSKGGRNTIYF; CDR3 DNA: TGTGCCAGCAGTTACTCGAAGGGAGGCCGAAACACCATATATTTT
J gene: TRBJ2-3; D gene: TRBD2; V gene: TRBV7-2; clone size: NA; CDR3 protein: CASSLAGIAGGLTDTQYF; CDR3 DNA: TGTGCCAGCAGCTTAGCCGGTATAGCGGGAGGGTTGACAGATACGCAGTATTTT
J gene: TRBJ2-2; D gene: NA; V gene: TRBV30; clone size: NA; CDR3 protein: CACRRRAGELFF; CDR3 DNA: TGTGCCTGTCGTCGGAGGGCCGGGGAGCTGTTTTTT
J gene: TRBJ1-4; D gene: NA; V gene: TRBV15; clone size: NA; CDR3 protein: CATSRQGSGEKLFF; CDR3 DNA: TGTGCCACCAGCAGACAGGGCTCAGGGGAAAAACTGTTTTTT
J gene: TRBJ1-3; D gene: TRBD1; V gene: TRBV30; clone size: NA; CDR3 protein: CAWGEGQIGNTIYF; CDR3 DNA: TGTGCCTGGGGTGAGGGACAGATCGGAAACACCATATATTTT
J gene: TRBJ1-5; D gene: NA; V gene: TRBV27; clone size: NA; CDR3 protein: CASRKLQGHQPQHF; CDR3 DNA: TGTGCCAGCAGAAAGCTTCAGGGGCATCAGCCCCAGCATTTT
J gene: TRBJ2-3; D gene: TRBD2; V gene: TRBV5-8; clone size: NA; CDR3 protein: CASPGLAVKPSTDTQYF; CDR3 DNA: TGTGCCAGCCCGGGACTAGCGGTAAAACCTAGCACAGATACGCAGTATTTT
J gene: TRBJ1-1; D gene: NA; V gene: TRBV11-2; clone size: NA; CDR3 protein: CASSLDQAEGAFF; CDR3 DNA: TGTGCCAGCAGCTTAGATCAAGCGGAAGGGGCTTTCTTT
J gene: TRBJ1-4; D gene: NA; V gene: TRBV30; clone size: NA; CDR3 protein: CAWSAGRSDEKLFF; CDR3 DNA: TGTGCCTGGAGTGCAGGGCGGTCGGATGAAAAACTGTTTTTT